This T cell receptor (beta chain) was captured by sequencing in a study of CXCR3-negative and CXCR3-positive naive CD8 T cells. Libraries of TRB cDNA were made by 5' RACE and carried UMIs. No DNA is given; TCRdb re-called the 5' RACE reads and lists each CDR3 protein once. This table lists 80,000 to 100,000 distinct CDR3 sequences. Study outcomes and limitations: With respect to TRBV-TRBJ usage, naive CXCR3-negative and CXCR3-positive cells were similar; memory differed. Naive CXCR3-positive cells had TRB CDR3s more hydrophobic than those of CXCR3-negative naive cells. Both naive subsets showed comparably high diversity, and memory CD8+ cells showed much lower diversity.

In the case of this clonotype: The antigen is not known.

The V gene's germline CDR1 is MDHEN and CDR2 SYDVKM. The CDR3 runs 15 residues. The CD45RO-CCR7+CD27+CD95- phenotype denoted naive CD8+ T cells. The chain employs TRBV28 and TRBJ2-1; TCRdb indicates TRBD2, and absent DNA this call remains unverified. This clonotype originated in a human donor in good health. Some clones in this sample may be carry-over from other donors' samples. Material for sequencing was naive CXCR3+ CD8+ T cells from blood. Subset indicated: CD45RO-CCR7+CD27+CD95- naive CD8+ T cells expressing CXCR3 (TNR3+). CDR3 amino acids: CASSLAGGPPNEQFF.